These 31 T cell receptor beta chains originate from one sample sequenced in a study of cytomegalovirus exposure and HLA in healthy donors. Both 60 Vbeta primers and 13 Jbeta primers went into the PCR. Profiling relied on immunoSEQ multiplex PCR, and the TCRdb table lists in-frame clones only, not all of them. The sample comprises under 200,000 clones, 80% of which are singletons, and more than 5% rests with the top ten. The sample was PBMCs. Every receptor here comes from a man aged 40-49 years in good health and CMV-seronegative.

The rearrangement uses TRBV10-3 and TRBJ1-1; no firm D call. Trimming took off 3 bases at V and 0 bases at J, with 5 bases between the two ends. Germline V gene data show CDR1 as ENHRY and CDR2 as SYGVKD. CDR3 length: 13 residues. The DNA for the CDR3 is TGTGCCATCAGTGACAGTCTGAACACTGAAGCTTTCTTT. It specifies CAISDSLNTEAFF.

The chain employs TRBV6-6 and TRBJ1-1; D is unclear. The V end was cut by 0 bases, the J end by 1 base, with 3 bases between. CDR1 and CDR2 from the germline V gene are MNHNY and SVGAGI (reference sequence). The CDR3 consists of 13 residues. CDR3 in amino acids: CASSYSQNTEAFF. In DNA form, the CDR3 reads TGTGCCAGCAGTTACTCTCAGAACACTGAAGCTTTCTTT.

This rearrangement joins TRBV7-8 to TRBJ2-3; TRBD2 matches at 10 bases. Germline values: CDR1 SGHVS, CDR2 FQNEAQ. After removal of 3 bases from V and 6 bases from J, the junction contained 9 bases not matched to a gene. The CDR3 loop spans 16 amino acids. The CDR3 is CASSFLAGAAADTQYF. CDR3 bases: TGTGCCAGCAGCTTCCTAGCGGGGGCCGCGGCCGATACGCAGTATTTT.

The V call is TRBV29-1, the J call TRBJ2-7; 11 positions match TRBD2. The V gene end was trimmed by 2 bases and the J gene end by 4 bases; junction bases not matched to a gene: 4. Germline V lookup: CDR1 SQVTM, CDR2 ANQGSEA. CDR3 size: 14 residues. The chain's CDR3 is CSVESGTSGYEQYF. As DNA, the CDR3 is TGCAGCGTTGAAAGCGGGACTAGCGGTTACGAGCAGTACTTC.

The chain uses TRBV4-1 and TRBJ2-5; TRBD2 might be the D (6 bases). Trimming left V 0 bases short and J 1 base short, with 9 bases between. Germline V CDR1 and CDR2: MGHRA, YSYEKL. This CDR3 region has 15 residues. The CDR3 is CASSQDREFQETQYF. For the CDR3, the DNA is TGCGCCAGCAGCCAAGATCGGGAGTTCCAAGAGACCCAGTACTTC.

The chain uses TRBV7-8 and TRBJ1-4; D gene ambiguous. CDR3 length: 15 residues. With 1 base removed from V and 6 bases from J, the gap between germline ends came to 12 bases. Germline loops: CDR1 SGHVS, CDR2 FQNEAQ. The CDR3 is CASSLVAGMDEKLFF. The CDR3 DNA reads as TGTGCCAGCAGCTTAGTAGCCGGCATGGATGAAAAACTGTTTTTT.

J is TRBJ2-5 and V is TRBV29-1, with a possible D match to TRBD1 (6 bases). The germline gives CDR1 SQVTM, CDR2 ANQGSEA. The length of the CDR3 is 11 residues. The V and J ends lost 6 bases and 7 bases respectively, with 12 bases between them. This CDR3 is CSVTGRGTQYF. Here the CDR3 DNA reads TGCAGCGTGACAGGTCGGGGGACCCAGTACTTC.

CDR3 nucleotide sequence: TGTGCCAGAAGCTCCGAGCTGAGCGGTACCCCCTACAATGAGCAGTTCTTC. Protein: CARSSELSGTPYNEQFF. The rearrangement joins TRBV5-3 to TRBJ2-1, with D possibly being TRBD2 (5 bases). TRBV5-3 is marked as an open reading frame, function uncertain. The CDR3 length is 17 residues. V was clipped by 3 bases and J by 2 bases, with 18 bases between them.

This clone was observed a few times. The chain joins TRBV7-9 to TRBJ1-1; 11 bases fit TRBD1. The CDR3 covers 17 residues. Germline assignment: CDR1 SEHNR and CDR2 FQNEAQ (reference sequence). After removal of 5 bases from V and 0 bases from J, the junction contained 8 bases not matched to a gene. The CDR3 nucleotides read TGTGCCAGCAGCAGTGGGGACAGGGGGTGGATGAACACTGAAGCTTTCTTT. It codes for CASSSGDRGWMNTEAFF.

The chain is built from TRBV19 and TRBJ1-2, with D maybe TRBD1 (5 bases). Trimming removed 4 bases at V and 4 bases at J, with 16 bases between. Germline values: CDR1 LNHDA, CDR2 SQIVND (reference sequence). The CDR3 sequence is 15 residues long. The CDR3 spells CASSRTSGGTYGYTF. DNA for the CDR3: TGTGCCAGTAGTAGAACTAGTGGGGGGACCTATGGCTACACCTTC.

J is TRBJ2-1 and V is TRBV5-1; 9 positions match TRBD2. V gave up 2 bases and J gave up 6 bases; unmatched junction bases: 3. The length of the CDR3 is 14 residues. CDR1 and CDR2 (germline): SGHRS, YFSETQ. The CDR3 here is CASSLVAGANEQFF. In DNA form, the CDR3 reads TGCGCCAGCAGCTTAGTAGCGGGAGCCAATGAGCAGTTCTTC.

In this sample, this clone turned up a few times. In nucleotides, the CDR3 is TGTGCCTGGCAACAGGGCTATAATTCACCCCTCCACTTT. Residues: CAWQQGYNSPLHF. V and J are TRBV30 and TRBJ1-6, with D possibly matching TRBD1 (6 bases). Looked up from germline, CDR1 is GTSNPN and CDR2 is SVGIG (reference sequence). Between the trimmed V and J ends, which lost 5 bases and 3 bases, there was a span of 8 bases. The CDR3 consists of 13 residues. The whole variable domain, remainder taken from reference TRBV30 and TRBJ1-6, is SQTIHQWPATLVQPVGSPLSLECTVEGTSNPNLYWYRQAAGRGLQLLFYSVGIGQISSEVPQNLSASRPQDRQFILSSKKLLLSDSGFYLCAWQQGYNSPLHFGNGTRLTVT.

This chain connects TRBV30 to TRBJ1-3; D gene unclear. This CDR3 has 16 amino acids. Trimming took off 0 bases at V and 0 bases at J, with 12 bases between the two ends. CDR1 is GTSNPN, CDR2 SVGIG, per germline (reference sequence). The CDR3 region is CAWSVRGGSSGNTIYF. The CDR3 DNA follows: TGTGCCTGGAGTGTACGGGGAGGGAGCTCTGGAAACACCATATATTTT.

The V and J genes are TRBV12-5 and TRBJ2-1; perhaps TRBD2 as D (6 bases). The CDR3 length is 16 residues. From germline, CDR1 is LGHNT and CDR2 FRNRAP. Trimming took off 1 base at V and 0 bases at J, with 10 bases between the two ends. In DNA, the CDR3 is TGTGCTAGTGGTTTGGCCGCGGGGAGCTCCTACAATGAGCAGTTCTTC. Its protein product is CASGLAAGSSYNEQFF.

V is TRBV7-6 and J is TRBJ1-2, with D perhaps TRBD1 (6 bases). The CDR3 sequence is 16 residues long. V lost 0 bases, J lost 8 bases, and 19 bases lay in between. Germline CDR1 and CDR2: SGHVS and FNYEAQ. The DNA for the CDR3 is TGTGCCAGCAGCTTAGCGGTCGGGACAACCACAGAGGGCTACACCTTC. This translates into CASSLAVGTTTEGYTF.

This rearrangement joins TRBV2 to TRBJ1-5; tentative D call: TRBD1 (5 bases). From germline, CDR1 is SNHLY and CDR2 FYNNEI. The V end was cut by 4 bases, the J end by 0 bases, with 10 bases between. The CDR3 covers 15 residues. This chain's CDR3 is CASSADRDSNQPQHF. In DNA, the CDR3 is TGTGCCAGCAGTGCCGACAGAGATAGCAATCAGCCCCAGCATTTT.

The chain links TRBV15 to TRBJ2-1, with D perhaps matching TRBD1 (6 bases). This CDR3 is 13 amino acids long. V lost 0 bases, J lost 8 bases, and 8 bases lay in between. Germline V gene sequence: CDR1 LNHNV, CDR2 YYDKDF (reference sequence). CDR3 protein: CATSREQGHEQFF. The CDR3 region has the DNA TGTGCCACCAGCAGAGAACAGGGACATGAGCAGTTCTTC.

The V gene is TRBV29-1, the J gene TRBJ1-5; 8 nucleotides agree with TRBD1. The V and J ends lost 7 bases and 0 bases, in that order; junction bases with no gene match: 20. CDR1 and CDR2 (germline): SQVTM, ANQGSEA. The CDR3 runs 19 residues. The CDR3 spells CSAVPSQGVRGYSNQPQHF. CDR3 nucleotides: TGCAGCGCCGTACCTTCACAGGGGGTAAGGGGTTATAGCAATCAGCCCCAGCATTTT.

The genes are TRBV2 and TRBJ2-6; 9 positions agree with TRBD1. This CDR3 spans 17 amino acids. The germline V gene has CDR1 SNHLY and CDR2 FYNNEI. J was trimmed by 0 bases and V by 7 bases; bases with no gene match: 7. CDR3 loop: CASTLGQGSSGANVLTF. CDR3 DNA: TGTGCCAGCACCTTAGGACAGGGGAGCTCTGGGGCCAACGTCCTGACTTTC. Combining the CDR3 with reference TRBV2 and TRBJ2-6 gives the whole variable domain EPEVTQTPSHQVTQMGQEVILRCVPISNHLYFYWYRQILGQKVEFLVSFYNNEISEKSEIFDDQFSVERPDGSNFTLKIRSTKLEDSAMYFCASTLGQGSSGANVLTFGAGSRLTVL.

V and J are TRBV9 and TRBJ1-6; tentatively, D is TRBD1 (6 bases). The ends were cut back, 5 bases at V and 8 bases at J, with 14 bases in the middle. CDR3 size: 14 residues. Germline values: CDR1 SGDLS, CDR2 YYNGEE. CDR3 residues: CASRMGGADSPLHF. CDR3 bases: TGTGCCAGCAGGATGGGGGGGGCCGATTCACCCCTCCACTTT.

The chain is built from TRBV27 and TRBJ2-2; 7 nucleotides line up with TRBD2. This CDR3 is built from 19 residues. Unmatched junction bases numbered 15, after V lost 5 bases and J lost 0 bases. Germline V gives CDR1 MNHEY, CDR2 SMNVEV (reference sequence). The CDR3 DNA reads TGTGCCAGCAGTAACCGGGAGCGTGGGGGGAGGGCGAACACCGGGGAGCTGTTTTTT. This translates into CASSNRERGGRANTGELFF.

CDR3 bases: TGCGCCAGCAGCCTATTGACAGGGGGAGACGAGCAGTACTTC. This sequence encodes CASSLLTGGDEQYF. J is TRBJ2-7 and V is TRBV5-1; 9 nucleotides line up with TRBD1. V dropped 4 bases and J dropped 5; count of bases not matched to a gene: 7. The CDR3 runs to 14 residues. Germline loops: CDR1 SGHRS, CDR2 YFSETQ. The variable domain in full, completed from reference TRBV5-1 and TRBJ2-7, reads KAGVTQTPRYLIKTRGQQVTLSCSPISGHRSVSWYQQTPGQGLQFLFEYFSETQRNKGNFPGRFSGRQFSNSRSEMNVSTLELGDSALYLCASSLLTGGDEQYFGPGTRLTVT.

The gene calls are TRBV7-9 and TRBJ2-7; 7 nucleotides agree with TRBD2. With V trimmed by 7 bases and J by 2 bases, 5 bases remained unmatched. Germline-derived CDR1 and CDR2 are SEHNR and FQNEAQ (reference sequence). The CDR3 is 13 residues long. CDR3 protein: CASMGEGPYEQYF. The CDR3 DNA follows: TGTGCCAGCATGGGGGAGGGCCCCTACGAGCAGTACTTC.

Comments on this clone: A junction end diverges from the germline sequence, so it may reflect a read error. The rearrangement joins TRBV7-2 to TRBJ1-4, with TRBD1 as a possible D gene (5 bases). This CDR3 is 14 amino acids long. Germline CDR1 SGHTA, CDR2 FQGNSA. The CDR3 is CATSAGRGEEKLFF. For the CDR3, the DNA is TGTGCCACCAGCGCTGGCCGGGGGGAGGAAAAACTGTTTTTT.

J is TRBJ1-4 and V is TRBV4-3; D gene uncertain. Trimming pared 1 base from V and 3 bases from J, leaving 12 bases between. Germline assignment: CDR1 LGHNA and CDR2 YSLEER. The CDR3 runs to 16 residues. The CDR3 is CASSQGREAANEKLFF. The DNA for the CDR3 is TGCGCCAGCAGCCAAGGGCGGGAGGCGGCTAATGAAAAACTGTTTTTT.

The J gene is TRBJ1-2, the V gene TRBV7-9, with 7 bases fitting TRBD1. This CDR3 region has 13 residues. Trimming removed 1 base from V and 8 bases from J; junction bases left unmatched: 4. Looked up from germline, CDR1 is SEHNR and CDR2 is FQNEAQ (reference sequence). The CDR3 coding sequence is TGTGCCAGCAGCTTAGGAGGGGGCGCAGGCTACACCTTC. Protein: CASSLGGGAGYTF.

CDR3 amino acids: CASSQEFRVFSPLHF. In DNA form, the CDR3 reads TGCGCCAGCAGCCAAGAATTCCGGGTTTTTTCACCCCTCCACTTT. V and J are TRBV4-3 and TRBJ1-6, with D unclear. The germline gives CDR1 LGHNA, CDR2 YSLEER. V shed 0 bases and J shed 9 bases, with 12 bases lying between them. This CDR3 is built from 15 residues.

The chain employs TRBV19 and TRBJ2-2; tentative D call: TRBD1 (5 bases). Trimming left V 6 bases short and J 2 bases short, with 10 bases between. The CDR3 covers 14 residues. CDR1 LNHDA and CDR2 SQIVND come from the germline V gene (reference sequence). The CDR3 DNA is TGTGCCAGTAGGATTCAGGGAAACACCGGGGAGCTGTTTTTT. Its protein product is CASRIQGNTGELFF.

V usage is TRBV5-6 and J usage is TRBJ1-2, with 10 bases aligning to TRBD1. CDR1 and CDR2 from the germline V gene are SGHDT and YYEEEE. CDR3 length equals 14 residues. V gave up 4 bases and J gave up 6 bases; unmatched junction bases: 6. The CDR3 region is CASSRDRGKDGYTF. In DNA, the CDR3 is TGTGCCAGCAGCAGGGACAGGGGAAAAGATGGCTACACCTTC.

The CDR3 DNA is TGTGCCAGCAGTCGGGACTACCTTGGAGGGAGCACAGATACGCAGTATTTT. It yields the protein CASSRDYLGGSTDTQYF. The V and J genes are TRBV6-4 and TRBJ2-3; 7 bases match TRBD2. The germline V gene encodes CDR1 MRHNA and CDR2 SNTAGT. The CDR3 extends over 17 amino acids. The ends lost 5 bases at V and 0 bases at J; junction bases unmatched: 11.

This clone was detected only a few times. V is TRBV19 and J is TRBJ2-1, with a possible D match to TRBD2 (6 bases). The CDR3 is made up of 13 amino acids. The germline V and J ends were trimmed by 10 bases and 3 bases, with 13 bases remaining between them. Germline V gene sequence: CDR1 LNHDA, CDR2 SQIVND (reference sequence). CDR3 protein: CATSGTDYNEQFF. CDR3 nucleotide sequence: TGTGCCACCTCCGGGACTGACTACAATGAGCAGTTCTTC.